One TCR beta chain is described in this entry. Its target is unknown. These data originate in a study of shared clonotypes between healthy human individuals. Study-wide results and limits: Relative to their counterparts shared across all four donors, non-shared clonotypes exhibited diminished generation probabilities.

Each replicate PCR on the sorted subsets used roughly 200 ng DNA (about 30,000 T cell genomes). Per the original methods: Junction-only sequences without quality scores came from ImmunoSEQ, so filtering differed. Clones were sequenced by immunoSEQ multiplex PCR, and TCRdb holds only the in-frame ones, with some missing. The DNA gave D and trimming, while V, J and clone size come from that table. This sample has roughly 2.5 million clones; 90% to 95% occur once, and the top ten carry roughly 0.15%. The CDR3 is 14 amino acids. Trimming removed 7 bases from V and 3 bases from J; junction bases left unmatched: 5. CDR1 is MDHEN and CDR2 is SYDVKM in the germline V gene.

The TCR originated in a man aged 18 to 30 in good health. V usage is TRBV28 and J usage is TRBJ2-2; 7 bases fit TRBD2. Source material: naive CD4+ T cells sorted from blood. Subset specified: CD45RA+ positively selected. This CDR3 is CASMAGVHTGELFF. CDR3 in DNA: TGTGCCAGCATGGCGGGGGTCCACACCGGGGAGCTGTTTTTT. Full variable domain (rest looked up from reference TRBV28 and TRBJ2-2): DVKVTQSSRYLVKRTGEKVFLECVQDMDHENMFWYRQDPGLGLRLIYFSYDVKMKEKGDIPEGYSVSREKKERFSLILESASTNQTSMYLCASMAGVHTGELFFGEGSRLTVL.